This TCR beta chain was documented in a study of PD-1 blockade in classical Hodgkin lymphoma. This table comes from immunoSEQ multiplex PCR, and its TCRdb copy is limited to in-frame clones, with some not included. This sample carries fewer than 45,000 clones, around two thirds of them seen once, and the ten largest clones take 2.5% to 3.5%. In germline, CDR1 is SGHTA, CDR2 FQGNSA. V was pared by 5 bases and J by 0 bases, with 5 bases between. The CDR3 spans 13 residues. General observations from the study: Nivolumab initiation under 1 year post-ASCT meant exclusion. Unlike CD8+ TCR diversity, which did not rise significantly by C4D1, CD4+ TCR diversity did. Baseline TCR diversity was reportedly lower in newly diagnosed patients than healthy donors.

The count of this clone is one. Its antigen is undetermined. Time point given: cycle 4 day 1 (C4D1), after about 6 weeks of nivolumab. Each patient relapsed following autologous stem cell transplantation, and prior brentuximab vedotin exposure differed. The chain joins TRBV7-2 to TRBJ1-5; D remains unclear. Sequencing used peripheral blood mononuclear cells (PBMCs), obtained before the fourth cycle of nivolumab. This clonotype was sampled from a human donor with classical Hodgkin lymphoma. Written as DNA, the CDR3 is TGTGCCAGCAGCCGAAGTAGCAATCAGCCCCAGCATTTT. Translating gives CASSRSSNQPQHF.